Listed below are T cell receptor beta chains from one sample, sequenced in a study of technical replicates of blood from a few donors. Some clones are missing from TCRdb's copy, which holds only in-frame ones; the method was immunoSEQ multiplex PCR. The sample holds under 75,000 clones; around 93% are singletons and the top ten take 4.3%. Sequencing was carried out using PBMCs. These receptors originate from a human donor in good health. Some clones in this sample may be carry-over from other donors' samples. Both conserved end residues are part of each CDR3. The D gene is left open where the match is weak. The size field is filled for only some rows; it gives once, few, many or a size class.

v_call	d_call	j_call	clone_size	cdr3_aa	cdr3_nt
TRBV4-3	-	TRBJ2-1	-	CASSPRIGGEQFF	TGCGCCAGCAGCCCAAGAATAGGAGGAGAGCAGTTCTTC
TRBV25-1	-	TRBJ2-5	-	CASSEFGTSETQYF	TGTGCCAGCAGTGAATTCGGGACTTCGGAGACCCAGTACTTC
TRBV5-1	-	TRBJ2-7	-	CASSLGAREDYEQYF	TGCGCCAGCAGTCTGGGAGCACGAGAAGACTACGAGCAGTACTTC
TRBV5-6	-	TRBJ2-5	-	CASSLRGQGETQYF	TGTGCCAGCAGCCTACGCGGGCAGGGGGAGACCCAGTACTTC
TRBV5-1	TRBD2	TRBJ2-7	-	CASSLVPGGYEQYF	TGCGCCAGCAGCTTGGTTCCGGGAGGCTACGAGCAGTACTTC
TRBV4-3	TRBD1	TRBJ2-5	-	CASSQSRDSQETQYF	TGCGCCAGCAGCCAGAGCCGGGACAGCCAAGAGACCCAGTACTTC
TRBV19	-	TRBJ1-1	-	CASSTGVNTEAFF	TGTGCCAGTAGTACAGGGGTGAACACTGAAGCTTTCTTT
TRBV7-9	-	TRBJ1-1	-	CASSLAGWGEGAFF	TGTGCCAGCAGCTTAGCAGGTTGGGGGGAGGGAGCTTTCTTT
TRBV7-9	-	TRBJ2-5	-	CASTTQSGASETQYF	TGTGCCAGCACCACGCAATCGGGAGCCTCAGAGACCCAGTACTTC
TRBV7-9	-	TRBJ2-2	-	CASSAHSGLNTGELFF	TGTGCCAGCAGCGCACATAGCGGATTGAACACCGGGGAGCTGTTTTTT
TRBV19	-	TRBJ1-5	-	CASSISGSSGNQPQHF	TGTGCCAGTAGTATTTCCGGGTCAAGTGGCAATCAGCCCCAGCATTTT
TRBV18	-	TRBJ2-3	-	CASSPSYVDTQYF	TGTGCCAGCTCACCGTCTTATGTAGATACGCAGTATTTT
TRBV7-3	-	TRBJ2-3	-	CASSPQHSSWATDTQYF	TGTGCCAGCAGCCCGCAGCACAGTTCTTGGGCCACAGATACGCAGTATTTT
TRBV7-3	-	TRBJ2-7	-	CASSLFQNYEQYF	TGTGCCAGCAGCTTATTCCAGAACTACGAGCAGTACTTC
TRBV11-2	-	TRBJ2-7	-	CASSLDSAYEQYF	TGTGCCAGCAGCTTAGACTCAGCCTACGAGCAGTACTTC
TRBV4-3	-	TRBJ2-1	-	CASSRVAESYNEQFF	TGCGCCAGCAGCCGAGTAGCGGAATCGTACAATGAGCAGTTCTTC
TRBV6-1	TRBD1	TRBJ2-1	-	CASSDGTDYNEQFF	TGTGCCAGCAGTGACGGGACAGACTACAATGAGCAGTTCTTC
TRBV7-2	-	TRBJ1-1	medium-sized	CASSLHTEAFF	TGTGCCAGCAGCCTTCACACTGAAGCTTTCTTT
TRBV7-9	-	TRBJ1-6	-	CASSLLGYNSPLHF	TGTGCCAGCAGCCTACTAGGTTATAATTCACCCCTCCACTTT
TRBV7-2	-	TRBJ1-5	-	CASSERGRGYNQPQHF	TGTGCCAGCAGCGAGCGGGGCAGGGGATACAATCAGCCCCAGCATTTT
TRBV7-3	-	TRBJ2-3	-	CASSLSQGKVSAQYF	TGTGCCAGCAGCTTATCCCAGGGAAAGGTTTCGGCGCAGTATTTT
TRBV11-3	-	TRBJ2-1	-	CASSPGGGAYNEQFF	TGTGCCAGCAGCCCAGGCGGCGGGGCCTACAATGAGCAGTTCTTC
TRBV5-4	-	TRBJ2-5	-	CASSLASGVGQETQYF	TGTGCCAGCAGCTTGGCATCGGGGGTGGGCCAAGAGACCCAGTACTTC
TRBV30	TRBD1	TRBJ2-5	once	CAWSVDRGLETQYF	TGTGCCTGGAGTGTAGACAGGGGGCTAGAGACCCAGTACTTC
TRBV6-5	TRBD2	TRBJ2-5	-	CASSWTSGRDQETQYF	TGTGCCAGCAGTTGGACTAGCGGGAGGGATCAAGAGACCCAGTACTTC
TRBV6-4	TRBD2	TRBJ2-1	-	CASSEAGGSYNEQFF	TGTGCCAGCAGCGAAGCGGGGGGGAGCTACAATGAGCAGTTCTTC
TRBV7-9	TRBD1	TRBJ2-7	-	CASSLIGQGRYEQYF	TGTGCCAGCAGCTTAATAGGACAGGGTCGGTACGAGCAGTACTTC
TRBV7-8	-	TRBJ2-1	-	CASSPRLTGGLPSEQFF	TGTGCCAGCAGCCCCCGCTTGACGGGCGGGCTGCCTTCTGAGCAGTTCTTC
TRBV27	-	TRBJ1-5	-	CASSSRVVDQPQHF	TGTGCCAGCAGTTCCAGGGTTGTGGATCAGCCCCAGCATTTT
TRBV9	-	TRBJ2-1	-	CASSVAGVEQFF	TGTGCCAGCAGCGTAGCAGGGGTCGAGCAGTTCTTC
TRBV9	-	TRBJ2-4	-	CASSGIGDIQYF	TGTGCCAGCAGCGGGATAGGGGACATTCAGTACTTC
TRBV5-1	TRBD1	TRBJ2-7	-	CASSLERQGVAYEQYF	TGCGCCAGCAGCTTGGAGCGACAGGGAGTCGCCTACGAGCAGTACTTC
TRBV6-6	TRBD2	TRBJ2-3	-	CASRPGTSLSDTQYF	TGTGCCAGCAGACCCGGGACTAGCTTATCAGATACGCAGTATTTT
TRBV27	-	TRBJ1-5	-	CASGWGGSNQPQHF	TGTGCCAGCGGTTGGGGGGGAAGCAATCAGCCCCAGCATTTT
TRBV7-2	TRBD1	TRBJ2-7	-	CASSSSTGVVYEQYF	TGTGCCAGCAGCTCTTCGACAGGGGTGGTTTACGAGCAGTACTTC
TRBV10-1	TRBD1	TRBJ1-2	-	CASSEWREDRGYGYTF	TGCGCCAGCAGTGAGTGGAGAGAGGACAGGGGCTATGGCTACACCTTC
TRBV6-5	TRBD2	TRBJ2-4	-	CASRSPGGGIQYF	TGTGCCAGCCGATCCCCGGGGGGTGGCATTCAGTACTTC
TRBV29-1	TRBD1	TRBJ1-2	-	CSVKPKGQGPSFYTF	TGCAGCGTAAAACCTAAGGGACAGGGTCCGTCATTCTACACCTTC
TRBV10-2	-	TRBJ2-2	-	CASSSTGITGELFF	TGCGCCAGCAGTTCCACAGGGATCACCGGGGAGCTGTTTTTT
TRBV7-2	TRBD2	TRBJ2-3	-	CASSLGALAGGTDTQYF	TGTGCCAGCAGCTTAGGCGCACTAGCGGGAGGGACAGATACGCAGTATTTT
TRBV5-4	TRBD2	TRBJ2-3	-	CASSSSSGGTDTQYF	TGTGCCAGCAGCTCCTCTAGCGGGGGGACAGATACGCAGTATTTT
TRBV18	TRBD2	TRBJ2-5	-	CASSPQAGGLKGETQYF	TGTGCCAGCTCACCACAAGCGGGGGGCCTCAAGGGGGAGACCCAGTACTTC
TRBV4-2	-	TRBJ1-4	-	CASSQYSEFNEKLFF	TGTGCCAGCAGCCAATATTCGGAGTTTAATGAAAAACTGTTTTTT
TRBV27	TRBD2	TRBJ2-6	-	CASSLYAGGPSGANVLTF	TGTGCCAGCAGTTTATATGCGGGGGGGCCCTCTGGGGCCAACGTCCTGACTTTC
TRBV11-2	-	TRBJ1-1	-	CASSLVLGGGTEAFF	TGTGCCAGCAGCTTAGTACTCGGGGGGGGCACTGAAGCTTTCTTT
TRBV7-7	-	TRBJ1-5	-	CASNKQGRGNQPQHF	TGTGCCAGCAACAAACAGGGTCGAGGCAATCAGCCCCAGCATTTT
TRBV19	TRBD1	TRBJ1-1	-	CASSIDRENTEAFF	TGTGCCAGTAGTATTGACAGGGAGAACACTGAAGCTTTCTTT
TRBV7-2	TRBD2	TRBJ2-4	-	CASSLWRGGLNIQYF	TGTGCCAGCAGCTTGTGGCGGGGGGGCTTAAACATTCAGTACTTC
TRBV19	TRBD1	TRBJ1-2	-	CASSPLGQGNYGYTF	TGTGCCAGTAGTCCCCTGGGACAGGGCAACTATGGCTACACCTTC
TRBV6-5	-	TRBJ2-1	-	CASSILLGIEQFF	TGTGCCAGCAGTATCCTTCTAGGTATTGAGCAGTTCTTC
TRBV21-1	-	TRBJ1-3	-	CASSKTQGSGNTIYF	TGTGCCAGCAGCAAGACACAGGGTTCTGGAAACACCATATATTTT
TRBV29-1	-	TRBJ1-1	-	CSVERGREAFF	TGCAGCGTTGAGAGGGGGAGAGAAGCTTTCTTT
TRBV10-3	TRBD1	TRBJ1-1	-	CAIRDRGPEAFF	TGTGCCATCAGGGACAGGGGGCCTGAAGCTTTCTTT
TRBV30	-	TRBJ1-3	-	CAWSVRGSGNTIYF	TGTGCCTGGAGTGTCCGAGGCTCTGGAAACACCATATATTTT
TRBV7-8	-	TRBJ2-5	-	CASSLAGARQETQYF	TGTGCCAGCAGCTTAGCGGGGGCCCGCCAAGAGACCCAGTACTTC
TRBV7-2	-	TRBJ2-4	-	CASSFSGPRNIQYF	TGTGCCAGCAGCTTTAGCGGTCCAAGGAACATTCAGTACTTC